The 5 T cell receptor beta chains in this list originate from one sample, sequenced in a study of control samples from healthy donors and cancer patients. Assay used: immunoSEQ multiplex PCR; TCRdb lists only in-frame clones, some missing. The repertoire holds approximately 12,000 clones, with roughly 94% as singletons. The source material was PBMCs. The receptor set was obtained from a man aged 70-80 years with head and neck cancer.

The CDR3 DNA follows: TGTGCCAGTAGTATGATCGGGGGGACTAATGAAAAACTGTTTTTT. Translation: CASSMIGGTNEKLFF. This rearrangement joins TRBV19 to TRBJ1-4; D perhaps matches TRBD1 (5 bases). This CDR3 comprises 15 residues. V lost 3 bases and J lost 2, with 10 bases in between. Germline V gives CDR1 LNHDA, CDR2 SQIVND (reference sequence).

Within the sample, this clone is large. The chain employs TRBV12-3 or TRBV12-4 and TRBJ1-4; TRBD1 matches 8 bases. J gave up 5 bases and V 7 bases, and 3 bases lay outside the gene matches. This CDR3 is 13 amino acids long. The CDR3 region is CASNTGGNEKLFF. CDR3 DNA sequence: TGTGCCAGCAACACAGGGGGGAATGAAAAACTGTTTTTT.

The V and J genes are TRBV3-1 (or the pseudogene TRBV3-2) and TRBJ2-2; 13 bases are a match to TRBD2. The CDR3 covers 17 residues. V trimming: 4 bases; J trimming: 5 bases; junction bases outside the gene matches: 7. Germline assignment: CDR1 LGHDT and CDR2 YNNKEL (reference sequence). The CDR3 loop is CASSPGTSGMRTGELFF. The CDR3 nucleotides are TGTGCCAGCAGCCCCGGGACTAGCGGGATGAGGACCGGGGAGCTGTTTTTT.

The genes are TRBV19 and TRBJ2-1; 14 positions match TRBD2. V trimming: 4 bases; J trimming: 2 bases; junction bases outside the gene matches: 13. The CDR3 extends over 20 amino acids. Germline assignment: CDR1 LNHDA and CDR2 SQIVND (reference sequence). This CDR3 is CASSNRGTSGSRRAYNEQFF. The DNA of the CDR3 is TGTGCCAGTAGTAATCGGGGGACTAGCGGGAGTCGGCGGGCCTACAATGAGCAGTTCTTC.

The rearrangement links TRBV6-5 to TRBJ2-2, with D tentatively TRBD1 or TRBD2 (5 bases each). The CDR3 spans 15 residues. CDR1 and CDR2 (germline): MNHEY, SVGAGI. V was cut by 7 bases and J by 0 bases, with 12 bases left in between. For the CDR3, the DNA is TGTGCCAGCAATCCCGGGACGGCGAACACCGGGGAGCTGTTTTTT. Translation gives CASNPGTANTGELFF.